A single TCR beta chain is shown here with its context. This sample was included in a study of cytomegalovirus exposure and HLA in healthy donors. V lost 5 bases, J lost 4 bases, and 8 bases stayed unmatched. The CDR3 extends over 15 amino acids. Germline values: CDR1 SGHTA, CDR2 FQGNSA. The table came from immunoSEQ multiplex PCR; TCRdb's copy has only in-frame clones and leaves some out. The data hold about 160,000 clones, with 95% to 96% observed a single time. The TCR comes from a woman between 18 and 29 years old in good health and CMV-seronegative. The rearrangement uses TRBV7-2 and TRBJ2-3; 8 nucleotides align to TRBD2. Sequencing was performed on PBMCs. The DNA of the CDR3 is TGTGCCAGCAGCCCCGGTAGCGGGGTCGCAGATACGCAGTATTTT. The encoded protein is CASSPGSGVADTQYF.